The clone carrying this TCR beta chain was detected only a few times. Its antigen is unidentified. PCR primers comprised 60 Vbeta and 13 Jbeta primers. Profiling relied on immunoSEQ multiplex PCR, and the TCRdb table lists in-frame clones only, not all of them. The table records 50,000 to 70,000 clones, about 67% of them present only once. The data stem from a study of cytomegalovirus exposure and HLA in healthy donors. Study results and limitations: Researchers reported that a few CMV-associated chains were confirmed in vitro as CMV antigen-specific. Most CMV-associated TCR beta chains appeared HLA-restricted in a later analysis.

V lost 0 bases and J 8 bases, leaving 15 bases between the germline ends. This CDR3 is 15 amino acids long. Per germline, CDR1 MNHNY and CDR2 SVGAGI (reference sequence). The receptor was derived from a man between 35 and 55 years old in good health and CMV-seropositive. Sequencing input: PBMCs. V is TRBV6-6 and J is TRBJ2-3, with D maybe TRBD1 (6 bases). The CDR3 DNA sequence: TGTGCCAGCAGTTACTCAACCGAAACCAGGGGTACGCAGTATTTT. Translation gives CASSYSTETRGTQYF.